The 16 T cell receptor beta chains below come from one sample, sequenced in a study of cytomegalovirus exposure and HLA in healthy donors. Vbeta (60) and Jbeta (13) primers were used in the PCR. TCRdb's copy holds only in-frame clones and misses some; the assay was immunoSEQ multiplex PCR. Of nearly 110,000 clones listed, 71% are singletons. Source material: PBMCs. Every receptor here comes from a female donor in good health and CMV-seronegative.

The rearrangement joins TRBV25-1 to TRBJ1-4; 8 bases match TRBD1. CDR3 size: 15 residues. Trimming cost V 1 base and J 4 bases; bases outside gene matches: 2. The germline gives CDR1 MGHDK, CDR2 SYGVNS. DNA for the CDR3: TGTGCCAGCAGTGAATGGGGACAGGTTAATGAAAAACTGTTTTTT. Its translation is CASSEWGQVNEKLFF.

The chain combines TRBV7-9 with TRBJ1-2; tentatively, D is TRBD1 (5 bases). This CDR3 is 14 amino acids long. V dropped 6 bases and J dropped 3 bases, with 14 bases sitting between them. Germline CDR1 reads SEHNR; CDR2 reads FQNEAQ (reference sequence). The CDR3 reads CASREVGEDYGYTF. In DNA form, the CDR3 reads TGTGCCAGCAGGGAGGTAGGGGAGGACTATGGCTACACCTTC.

The V gene is TRBV15, the J gene TRBJ2-1, with D possibly matching TRBD2 (5 bases). CDR3 length equals 14 residues. With 9 bases removed from V and 4 bases from J, the gap between germline ends came to 16 bases. The V gene's germline CDR1 is LNHNV and CDR2 YYDKDF (reference sequence). CDR3 sequence: CATQRVRAYNEQFF. The CDR3 nucleotides read TGTGCCACGCAAAGGGTGCGGGCTTACAATGAGCAGTTCTTC.

The rearrangement links TRBV27 to TRBJ2-1; TRBD2 aligns across 14 bases. The germline V gene encodes CDR1 MNHEY and CDR2 SMNVEV (reference sequence). The CDR3 runs to 16 residues. V lost 4 bases and J lost 4; bases outside the gene matches: 3. CDR3: CASSSGLAGAYNEQFF. The CDR3 region has the DNA TGTGCCAGCAGTTCGGGACTAGCGGGGGCATACAATGAGCAGTTCTTC.

This chain links TRBV6-1 with TRBJ1-1, with D unresolved. The CDR3 covers 13 residues. Germline V lookup: CDR1 MNHNS, CDR2 SASEGT. V lost 2 bases to trimming and J lost 1 base, with 5 bases between them. This CDR3 is CASSERWNTEAFF. CDR3 nucleotide sequence: TGTGCCAGCAGTGAACGGTGGAACACTGAAGCTTTCTTT.

The chain carries TRBV19 and TRBJ1-2; a possible D gene is TRBD1 (6 bases). This CDR3 is built from 13 residues. V was trimmed by 5 bases and J by 7 bases, leaving 14 bases between them. CDR1 is LNHDA and CDR2 is SQIVND in the germline V gene (reference sequence). In nucleotides, the CDR3 is TGTGCCAGTAGTCCGGACTTCAGGGGTGGCTACACCTTC. Encoded protein: CASSPDFRGGYTF. The entire variable domain, with the rest obtained from reference TRBV19 and TRBJ1-2, is as follows: DGGITQSPKYLFRKEGQNVTLSCEQNLNHDAMYWYRQDPGQGLRLIYYSQIVNDFQKGDIAEGYSVSREKKESFPLTVTSAQKNPTAFYLCASSPDFRGGYTFGSGTRLTVV.

The chain carries TRBV5-4 and TRBJ2-7; 8 nucleotides agree with TRBD2. Per germline, CDR1 SGHNT and CDR2 YYREEE (reference sequence). J gave up 0 bases and V 4 bases, and 12 bases lay outside the gene matches. The CDR3 has 17 amino acids. CDR3 DNA: TGTGCCAGCAGCCCTCCCCCCGCAGCGGGAGTCTCCTACGAGCAGTACTTC. Amino acid sequence: CASSPPPAAGVSYEQYF.

The chain's CDR3 is CASSFWGSNTDTQYF. The CDR3 DNA reads TGTGCCAGCAGCTTCTGGGGCAGTAACACAGATACGCAGTATTTT. The chain uses TRBV7-9 and TRBJ2-3; D is perhaps TRBD1 (5 bases). Germline V gives CDR1 SEHNR, CDR2 FQNEAQ (reference sequence). With 3 bases removed from V and 2 bases from J, the gap between germline ends came to 12 bases. CDR3 length: 15 residues. The variable domain in full, with the rest retrieved from reference TRBV7-9 and TRBJ2-3, is DTGVSQNPRHKITKRGQNVTFRCDPISEHNRLYWYRQTLGQGPEFLTYFQNEAQLEKSRLLSDRFSAERPKGSFSTLEIQRTEQGDSAMYLCASSFWGSNTDTQYFGPGTRLTVL.

The chain links TRBV7-6 to TRBJ1-2, with D maybe TRBD1 (6 bases). Trimming took off 5 bases at V and 0 bases at J, with 13 bases between the two ends. The CDR3 extends over 15 amino acids. Germline assignment: CDR1 SGHVS and CDR2 FNYEAQ. In DNA, the CDR3 is TGTGCCAGCAGCCCGGGGGGCACGGCTAACTATGGCTACACCTTC. Protein product: CASSPGGTANYGYTF.

The chain couples TRBV28 to TRBJ2-5; no firm D call. V was cut by 2 bases and J by 9 bases, with 22 bases left in between. The CDR3 totals 16 residues. Germline-derived CDR1 and CDR2 are MDHEN and SYDVKM. The CDR3 is CASSLGGWWPTGPQYF. CDR3 nucleotides: TGTGCCAGCAGTTTAGGTGGATGGTGGCCGACGGGTCCCCAGTACTTC.

In its sample, this clone was seen a few times. This chain uses TRBV6-5 with TRBJ1-3; D remains unclear. Germline assignment: CDR1 MNHEY and CDR2 SVGAGI. V lost 0 bases and J 1 base, leaving 4 bases between the germline ends. The CDR3 extends over 14 amino acids. CDR3 in amino acids: CASSYSSSGNTIYF. The CDR3 region has the DNA TGTGCCAGCAGTTACTCGTCGTCTGGAAACACCATATATTTT.

This chain connects TRBV7-7 to TRBJ2-1; TRBD2 agrees at 13 bases. Germline loops: CDR1 SSHAT, CDR2 FNYEAQ (reference sequence). The length of the CDR3 is 17 residues. Unmatched junction bases numbered 12, after V lost 4 bases and J lost 9 bases. CDR3 residues: CASSSSPGLAGTSEQFF. CDR3 nucleotide sequence: TGTGCCAGCAGCTCATCTCCGGGACTAGCGGGAACGAGTGAGCAGTTCTTC. The whole variable domain, remainder taken from reference TRBV7-7 and TRBJ2-1, is GAGVSQSPRYKVTKRGQDVTLRCDPISSHATLYWYQQALGQGPEFLTYFNYEAQPDKSGLPSDRFSAERPEGSISTLTIQRTEQRDSAMYRCASSSSPGLAGTSEQFFGPGTRLTVL.

This chain links TRBV30 with TRBJ2-5, with TRBD1 matching over 7 bases. Germline V gives CDR1 GTSNPN, CDR2 SVGIG (reference sequence). The V and J ends lost 0 bases and 1 base, in that order; junction bases with no gene match: 2. The CDR3 is 14 amino acids. The CDR3 here is CAWSVGDSQETQYF. The CDR3 bases are TGTGCCTGGAGTGTAGGGGACAGCCAAGAGACCCAGTACTTC.

This rearrangement joins TRBV7-2 to TRBJ2-7; TRBD1 is a possible D gene (6 bases). Germline V CDR1 and CDR2: SGHTA, FQGNSA. V lost 5 bases, J lost 2 bases, and 7 bases lay in between. This CDR3 is built from 12 residues. The CDR3 DNA sequence: TGTGCCAGCAGCCGGACAGCCTACGAGCAGTACTTC. Translating gives CASSRTAYEQYF.

The CDR3, as DNA: TGTGCCAGCAGTGACGAGGCGGGCCAAAAGCAGTTCTTC. It encodes CASSDEAGQKQFF. The gene calls are TRBV6-4 and TRBJ2-1; a possible D gene is TRBD2 (5 bases). Trimming took off 2 bases at V and 11 bases at J, with 13 bases between the two ends. The CDR3 is 13 amino acids. Germline CDR1 MRHNA, CDR2 SNTAGT.

This clone has only one observation. The chain recombines TRBV7-3 with TRBJ2-2; D is perhaps TRBD2 (5 bases). The ends were cut back, 1 base at V and 2 bases at J, with 11 bases in the middle. The CDR3 covers 16 residues. Germline V gives CDR1 SGHTA, CDR2 FQGTGA. DNA of the CDR3: TGTGCCAGCAGCTTAATGCCACTAGATAACACCGGGGAGCTGTTTTTT. Translated, it gives CASSLMPLDNTGELFF.